The clone carrying this TCR beta chain occurred once. Its antigen remains unknown. The entry originates in a study of PD-L1 blockade in urothelial cancer. Whole-study results and caveats: A below-median TCR clonality in blood before treatment predicted better survival.

Germline V gene sequence: CDR1 GTSNPN, CDR2 SVGIG (reference sequence). With 2 bases removed from V and 6 bases from J, the gap between germline ends came to 11 bases. CDR3 length: 13 residues. The protocol was immunoSEQ multiplex PCR, while the TCRdb copy is restricted to in-frame clones and leaves out a portion. Of some 45,000 clones listed, about nine tenths are singletons. The sample here was PBMCs, taken around atezolizumab (anti-PD-L1) treatment. The chain couples TRBV30 to TRBJ1-5, with unresolved D. This clonotype was obtained from a man older than 75 with urothelial cancer. In DNA, the CDR3 is TGTGCCTGGAGTCTGGCAGAGGGTCAGCCCCAGCATTTT. It codes for CAWSLAEGQPQHF.